This T cell receptor beta chain is drawn from a study of OX40 agonist ivuxolimab in advanced cancers. In regard to this clone: Its target is not known.

The protocol was immunoSEQ multiplex PCR, while the TCRdb copy is restricted to in-frame clones and leaves out a portion. This table holds over 3,000 clones, roughly 80% found once. At cycle 4 day 1, cycle 7 day 1, and baseline, blood was sampled. Regarding the study as a whole: Expanded clones tended on average to be more numerous among CD8+ T cells than CD4+.

The sequencing used CD4+ or CD8+ T cells sorted from blood, collected in a trial of the OX40 agonist ivuxolimab. The receptor's source is an adult with an advanced solid tumor such as melanoma, head and neck, liver or kidney cancer.

Here the CDR3 DNA reads TGTGCCAGCAGTTTCTTCAGGGGCTACGAGCAGTACTTC. Residues: CASSFFRGYEQYF. V gene TRBV27 combines with J gene TRBJ2-7, with D possibly TRBD1 on 6 matching bases. The CDR3 length is 13 residues. V lost 3 bases and J lost 3, with 9 bases in between. Germline CDR1 reads MNHEY; CDR2 reads SMNVEV (reference sequence).